These T cell receptor beta chains were read from a single sample in a study of cytomegalovirus exposure and HLA in healthy donors. Produced via immunoSEQ multiplex PCR; TCRdb's table is partial and in-frame only. The sample lists roughly 200,000 clones; approximately 86% were seen once. Sequenced: PBMCs. Receptors originate from a man aged 25 to 40 in good health and CMV-seropositive. Both conserved end residues are part of each CDR3. Fields, in order: V gene, clone size, D gene, J gene, CDR3 DNA, CDR3 protein. The D gene is left open where the match is weak. Not all rows give a size; the values are once, few, many and, for expanded clones, a class.

V: TRBV9
size: .
D: .
J: TRBJ2-7
DNA: TGTGCCAGCAGCGTAGGCCGACACGACTCCTACGAGCAGTACTTC
CDR3: CASSVGRHDSYEQYF

V: TRBV15
size: .
D: .
J: TRBJ1-3
DNA: TGTGCCACCAGCTCGACAGGCAGCTCTGGAAACACCATATATTTT
CDR3: CATSSTGSSGNTIYF

V: TRBV9
size: .
D: .
J: TRBJ2-3
DNA: TGTGCCAGCAGCCCCGAGCGAGGAGATACGCAGTATTTT
CDR3: CASSPERGDTQYF

V: TRBV7-2
size: .
D: .
J: TRBJ2-1
DNA: TGTGCCAGCAGCTCCCCCCTGAGCTCCTACAATGAGCAGTTCTTC
CDR3: CASSSPLSSYNEQFF

V: TRBV5-5
size: .
D: TRBD2
J: TRBJ2-1
DNA: TGTGCCAGCAGCGACCCCGGTCGGGCGGGAGGGGATGAGCAGTTCTTC
CDR3: CASSDPGRAGGDEQFF

V: TRBV11-2
size: .
D: .
J: TRBJ2-7
DNA: TGTGCCAGCAGCTTAGGGACTGACGAGCAGTACTTC
CDR3: CASSLGTDEQYF

V: TRBV9
size: .
D: TRBD1
J: TRBJ2-7
DNA: TGTGCCAGCAGCCTTGGGACAGGGCGGCCCTACGAGCAGTACTTC
CDR3: CASSLGTGRPYEQYF

V: TRBV29-1
size: .
D: .
J: TRBJ2-2
DNA: TGCAGCGCCCAGAGGGTGGCGAACACCGGGGAGCTGTTTTTT
CDR3: CSAQRVANTGELFF

V: TRBV5-1
size: .
D: .
J: TRBJ1-2
DNA: TGCGCCAGCAGCTTGGATGACAGGAGCTATGGCTACACCTTC
CDR3: CASSLDDRSYGYTF

V: TRBV19
size: .
D: TRBD1
J: TRBJ2-7
DNA: TGTGCCAGTAAAGGGGGACAGGGGTTCTCCTACGAGCAGTACTTC
CDR3: CASKGGQGFSYEQYF

V: TRBV6-5
size: .
D: .
J: TRBJ1-5
DNA: TGTGCCAGCAGTTACTCGATTAGTCCGGGGACGGCCCAGCATTTT
CDR3: CASSYSISPGTAQHF

V: TRBV7-3
size: .
D: TRBD2
J: TRBJ2-3
DNA: TGTGCCAGCAGCAAAGGACTAGCGGGTCCCGGGGATACGCAGTATTTT
CDR3: CASSKGLAGPGDTQYF

V: TRBV28
size: .
D: .
J: TRBJ1-2
DNA: TGTGCCAGCAGTTTAGGGCCGGAGCGCGCGGCCTATGGCTACACCTTC
CDR3: CASSLGPERAAYGYTF

V: TRBV27
size: .
D: .
J: TRBJ2-5
DNA: TGTGCCAGCAGTTTTGGGGGGGCGGGTGAGACCCAGTACTTC
CDR3: CASSFGGAGETQYF

V: TRBV2
size: .
D: TRBD1
J: TRBJ1-2
DNA: TGTGCCAGCAGGGCCGGGACAGGGGACGATGGCTACACCTTC
CDR3: CASRAGTGDDGYTF

V: TRBV30
size: .
D: TRBD1
J: TRBJ2-4
DNA: TGTGCCGGGGACAGGGGGGACATTCAGTACTTC
CDR3: CAGDRGDIQYF

V: TRBV6-5
size: .
D: TRBD1
J: TRBJ1-5
DNA: TGTGCCAGCAGACTACAGGGGGGTAATCAGCCCCAGCATTTT
CDR3: CASRLQGGNQPQHF

V: TRBV9
size: .
D: .
J: TRBJ1-6
DNA: TGTGCCAGCAGCGTAGGAGGGGGGACCTATAATTCACCCCTCCACTTT
CDR3: CASSVGGGTYNSPLHF

V: TRBV27
size: once
D: .
J: TRBJ2-5
DNA: TGTGCCAGCAGTAAAACAGGGACTACCAGGGAGACCCAGTACTTC
CDR3: CASSKTGTTRETQYF

V: TRBV10-3
size: once
D: .
J: TRBJ2-3
DNA: TGTGCCATCAGTGGTTCAAATGGTGAGGGGCGTCCTAGCACAGATACGCAGTATTTT
CDR3: CAISGSNGEGRPSTDTQYF

V: TRBV28
size: .
D: .
J: TRBJ2-3
DNA: TGTGCCAGCAGTTTAATCTGGGCCGCGCAGTATTTT
CDR3: CASSLIWAAQYF

V: TRBV28
size: .
D: .
J: TRBJ2-1
DNA: TGTGCCAGCACCCCCTCTTGGGACCGATACAATGAGCAGTTCTTC
CDR3: CASTPSWDRYNEQFF

V: TRBV7-3
size: .
D: .
J: TRBJ2-6
DNA: TGTGCCAGCAGCTTAAAAGGTCGAGGGAGCTCTGGGGCCAACGTCCTGACTTTC
CDR3: CASSLKGRGSSGANVLTF

V: TRBV4-3
size: .
D: TRBD2
J: TRBJ2-1
DNA: TGCGCCAGCAGCCAAGAGGGAGCGGGGGGCCACAATGAGCAGTTCTTC
CDR3: CASSQEGAGGHNEQFF

V: TRBV12-5
size: .
D: .
J: TRBJ2-7
DNA: TGTGCTAGTGGCAGAGAGGAGAACTACGAGCAGTACTTC
CDR3: CASGREENYEQYF

V: TRBV11-1
size: .
D: TRBD2
J: TRBJ2-1
DNA: TGTGCCAGCAGCTTAGGGGAGCGGGGTGAGCAGTTCTTC
CDR3: CASSLGERGEQFF

V: TRBV7-7
size: few
D: TRBD1
J: TRBJ2-7
DNA: TGTGCTAGCAGCCTGACAGGGGGTTACGAGCAGTACTTC
CDR3: CASSLTGGYEQYF

V: TRBV6-1
size: .
D: TRBD2
J: TRBJ2-3
DNA: TGTGCCAGCAGTGAAGCGATAGCGGGGGGGGCAGATACGCAGTATTTT
CDR3: CASSEAIAGGADTQYF

V: TRBV12-2
size: .
D: .
J: TRBJ2-3
DNA: TGTGCAAGTCGCTTAGGGGACAGGAGCGCAGATACGCAGTATTTT
CDR3: CASRLGDRSADTQYF

V: TRBV10-3
size: .
D: TRBD1
J: TRBJ1-2
DNA: TGTGCCATCAGTGATATCTGGGGGACAGCCTTGACTAACTATGGCTACACCTTC
CDR3: CAISDIWGTALTNYGYTF

V: TRBV19
size: .
D: .
J: TRBJ2-7
DNA: TGTGCCAGTAGCTTAAGGGGGGCCCTAAGCGACGAGCAGTACTTC
CDR3: CASSLRGALSDEQYF

V: TRBV29-1
size: .
D: TRBD2
J: TRBJ2-5
DNA: TGCAGCGTTGGAGGCGGGGGGGAAGAGACCCAGTACTTC
CDR3: CSVGGGGEETQYF

V: TRBV6-5
size: .
D: .
J: TRBJ2-7
DNA: TGTGCCAGCAGCCCCCAGATAGGCTACGAGCAGTACTTC
CDR3: CASSPQIGYEQYF

V: TRBV2
size: .
D: TRBD1
J: TRBJ1-4
DNA: TGTGCCAGCAGAGACAGGGAATGGGAAAAACTGTTTTTT
CDR3: CASRDREWEKLFF

V: TRBV5-6
size: .
D: .
J: TRBJ2-5
DNA: TGTGCCAGCAGCTTACGGCGGCTAGCGCTAATTCAAGAGACCCAGTACTTC
CDR3: CASSLRRLALIQETQYF

V: TRBV27
size: .
D: .
J: TRBJ2-2
DNA: TGTGCCAGCAGTCTCCTAGGCGGGGAGCTGTTTTTT
CDR3: CASSLLGGELFF

V: TRBV14
size: .
D: .
J: TRBJ2-3
DNA: TGTGCCAGCAGCAAGCCGGGGGCTCTCGCAGATACGCAGTATTTT
CDR3: CASSKPGALADTQYF

V: TRBV19
size: .
D: .
J: TRBJ1-5
DNA: TGTGCCAGTAGTATGAATAATCAGCCCCAGCATTTT
CDR3: CASSMNNQPQHF

V: TRBV6-5
size: .
D: .
J: TRBJ2-1
DNA: TGTGCCAGCAGTTACTCGAGGGGGGCCCGGGGCAATGAGCAGTTCTTC
CDR3: CASSYSRGARGNEQFF

V: TRBV7-9
size: .
D: TRBD1
J: TRBJ2-1
DNA: TGTGCCAGCAGCCAATCCACCGGGACAGGGCGTTATGAGCAGTTCTTC
CDR3: CASSQSTGTGRYEQFF

V: TRBV5-4
size: few
D: TRBD1
J: TRBJ1-2
DNA: TGTGCCAGCACCCCGGACAGGGGCTATGGCTACACCTTC
CDR3: CASTPDRGYGYTF

V: TRBV27
size: .
D: .
J: TRBJ2-3
DNA: TGTGCCAGCATTGAAAGGGTACCCTCGGGAGCAGATACGCAGTATTTT
CDR3: CASIERVPSGADTQYF

V: TRBV11-2
size: .
D: TRBD1
J: TRBJ2-1
DNA: TGTGCCAGCAGCTCGTACAGGGGGCGTTACAATGAGCAGTTCTTC
CDR3: CASSSYRGRYNEQFF

V: TRBV7-8
size: .
D: .
J: TRBJ2-2
DNA: TGTGCCAGCAGCTTAGCCACAGGGCCTTGGGAGCTGTTTTTT
CDR3: CASSLATGPWELFF

V: TRBV15
size: .
D: TRBD1
J: TRBJ2-7
DNA: TGTGCCACCAGTCCCACGGGACAGGGAGTCTGGCAGTACTTC
CDR3: CATSPTGQGVWQYF

V: TRBV11-3
size: .
D: TRBD1
J: TRBJ2-5
DNA: TGTGCCAGCAGCTTAGGGGGACAGGGGCAAGAGACCCAGTACTTC
CDR3: CASSLGGQGQETQYF

V: TRBV15
size: .
D: TRBD1
J: TRBJ2-2
DNA: TGTGCCACTCGTACCGGGACAGGGGCCGCCGGGGAGCTGTTTTTT
CDR3: CATRTGTGAAGELFF

V: TRBV6-6
size: .
D: TRBD1
J: TRBJ1-1
DNA: TGTGCCAGCAGTATCCGGACAGGGGAAGCTTTCTTT
CDR3: CASSIRTGEAFF

V: TRBV5-6
size: .
D: TRBD2
J: TRBJ2-3
DNA: TGTGCCAGCAGCTTGGAGGCTAGCGGCCCCACAGATACGCAGTATTTT
CDR3: CASSLEASGPTDTQYF

V: TRBV10-1
size: .
D: .
J: TRBJ2-2
DNA: TGCGCCAGCACCCTCCGACCCGACGGGGAGCTGTTTTTT
CDR3: CASTLRPDGELFF

V: TRBV6-1
size: once
D: .
J: TRBJ1-4
DNA: TGTGCCAGCAGTAGCGATTGGGGCTTAGAAAAACTGTTTTTT
CDR3: CASSSDWGLEKLFF

V: TRBV19
size: .
D: .
J: TRBJ1-2
DNA: TGTGCCAGTAGTATCCCAGGATTAAACTATGGCTACACCTTC
CDR3: CASSIPGLNYGYTF

V: TRBV5-1
size: .
D: .
J: TRBJ2-1
DNA: TGCGCCAGCAGCTGGAGGGGGGAAGCCGGGGATGAGCAGTTCTTC
CDR3: CASSWRGEAGDEQFF

V: TRBV21-1
size: .
D: .
J: TRBJ2-3
DNA: TGTGCCAGCAGCAAGGTAGACAGGGGACGCACAGATACGCAGTATTTT
CDR3: CASSKVDRGRTDTQYF

V: TRBV5-6
size: .
D: TRBD2
J: TRBJ2-1
DNA: TGTGCCAGCAGCCCGACTAGCGGGGCCTACAATGAGCAGTTCTTC
CDR3: CASSPTSGAYNEQFF

V: TRBV4-2
size: .
D: TRBD2
J: TRBJ2-1
DNA: TGTGCCAGCAGCCATAGAAGCGGGAGTAATGAGCAGTTCTTC
CDR3: CASSHRSGSNEQFF

V: TRBV7-7
size: .
D: .
J: TRBJ2-5
DNA: TGTGCCAGCAGCTTATCCCTAGGAGAGACCCAGTACTTC
CDR3: CASSLSLGETQYF

V: TRBV29-1
size: .
D: TRBD1
J: TRBJ1-4
DNA: TGCAGCGTTGTATTAGTAGGACAGGGGGCAACTAATGAAAAACTGTTTTTT
CDR3: CSVVLVGQGATNEKLFF